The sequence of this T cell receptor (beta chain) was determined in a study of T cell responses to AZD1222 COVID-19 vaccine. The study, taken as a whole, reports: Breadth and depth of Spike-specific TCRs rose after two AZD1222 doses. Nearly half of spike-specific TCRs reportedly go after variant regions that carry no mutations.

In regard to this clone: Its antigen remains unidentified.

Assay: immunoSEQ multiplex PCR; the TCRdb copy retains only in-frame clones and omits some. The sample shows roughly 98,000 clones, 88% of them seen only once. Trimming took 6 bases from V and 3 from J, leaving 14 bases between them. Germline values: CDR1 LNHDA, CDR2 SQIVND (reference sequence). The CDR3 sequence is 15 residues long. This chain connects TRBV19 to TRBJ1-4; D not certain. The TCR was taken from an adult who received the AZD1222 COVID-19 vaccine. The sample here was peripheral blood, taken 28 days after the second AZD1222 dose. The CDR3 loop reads CASRSKNGANEKLFF. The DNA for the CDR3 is TGTGCCAGTAGGTCAAAGAATGGGGCTAATGAAAAACTGTTTTTT.